The sequence of this T cell receptor beta chain was determined in a study of blood T cell repertoires in COVID-19. Clones were sequenced by immunoSEQ multiplex PCR, and TCRdb holds only the in-frame ones, with some missing. This table holds about 150,000 clones, about four fifths found once. Germline values: CDR1 SEHNR, CDR2 FQNEAQ (reference sequence). This CDR3 has 15 residues. The V gene end was trimmed by 5 bases and the J gene end by 6 bases; junction bases not matched to a gene: 6. V is TRBV7-9 and J is TRBJ1-6; the match to TRBD1 covers 8 bases. Sequencing was performed on PBMCs or T cells enriched from blood (not recorded which). The origin of this receptor is a woman between 45 and 65 years old with acute COVID-19. DNA for the CDR3: TGTGCCAGCAGCCCATGGGACAGGCCTAATTCACCCCTCCACTTT. Protein: CASSPWDRPNSPLHF.